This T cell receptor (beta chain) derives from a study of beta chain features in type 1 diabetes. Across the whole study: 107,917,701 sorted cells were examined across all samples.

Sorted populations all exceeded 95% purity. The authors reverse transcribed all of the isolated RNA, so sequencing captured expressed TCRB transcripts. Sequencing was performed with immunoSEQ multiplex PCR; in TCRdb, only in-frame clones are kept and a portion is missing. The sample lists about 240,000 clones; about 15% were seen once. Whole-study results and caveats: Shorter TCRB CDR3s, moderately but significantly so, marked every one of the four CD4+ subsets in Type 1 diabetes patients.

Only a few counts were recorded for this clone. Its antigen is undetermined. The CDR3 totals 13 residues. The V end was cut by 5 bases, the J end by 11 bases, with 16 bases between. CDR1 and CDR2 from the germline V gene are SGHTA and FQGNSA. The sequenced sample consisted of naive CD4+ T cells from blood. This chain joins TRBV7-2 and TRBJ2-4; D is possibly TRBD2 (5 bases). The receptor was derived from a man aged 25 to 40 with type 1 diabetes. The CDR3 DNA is TGTGCCAGCAGCCTCGTCAGACTCGGGGTTCAGTACTTC. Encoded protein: CASSLVRLGVQYF.